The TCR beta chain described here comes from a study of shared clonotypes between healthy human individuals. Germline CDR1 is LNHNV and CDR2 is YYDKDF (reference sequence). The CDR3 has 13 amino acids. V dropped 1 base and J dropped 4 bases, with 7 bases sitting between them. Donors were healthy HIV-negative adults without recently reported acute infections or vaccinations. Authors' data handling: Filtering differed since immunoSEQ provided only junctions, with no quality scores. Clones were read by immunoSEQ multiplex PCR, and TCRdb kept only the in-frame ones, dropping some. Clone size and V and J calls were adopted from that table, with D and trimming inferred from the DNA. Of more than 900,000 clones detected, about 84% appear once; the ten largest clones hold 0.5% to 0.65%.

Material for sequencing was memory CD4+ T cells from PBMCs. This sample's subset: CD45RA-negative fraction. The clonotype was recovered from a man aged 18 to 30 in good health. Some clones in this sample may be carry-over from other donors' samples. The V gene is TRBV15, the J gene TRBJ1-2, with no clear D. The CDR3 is CATSRADAYGYTF. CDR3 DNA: TGTGCCACCAGCAGAGCGGACGCCTATGGCTACACCTTC.